The TCR beta chain under discussion was sequenced for a study of CD8+CD57+ T cells in acquired aplastic anemia. Patients selected for sequencing had displayed CD8+CD57+ cell expansion by flow cytometry. All patients were therapy-naive when blood was sampled. The V end was cut by 1 base, the J end by 3 bases, with 9 bases between. CDR1 and CDR2 from the germline V gene are SNHLY and FYNNEI. The CDR3 has 14 residues. Genomic DNA, serving as template, underwent TCR beta VDJ and CDR3 profiling. In TCRdb, the reads were re-called with MiXCR into one record per CDR3 protein. The sample has 200,000 to 250,000 distinct CDR3 sequences, about 44% seen once.

The sequencing sample was made of sorted CD4+, CD8+, or CD8+CD57+ T cells (not recorded which) from PBMCs. The V call is TRBV2, the J call TRBJ1-2; D possibly corresponds to TRBD1 (5 bases). The source of this sequence is a human donor with aplastic anemia. The CDR3 loop is CASSEVSGDYGYTF. Here the CDR3 DNA reads TGTGCCAGCAGTGAAGTTTCGGGGGACTATGGCTACACCTTC.